Listed below are T cell receptor beta chains from one sample, sequenced in a study of shared clonotypes between healthy human individuals. The method was immunoSEQ multiplex PCR; TCRdb's version includes in-frame clones alone and lacks a portion of them. Seen here are about 2.2 million clones, about 94% observed once, and the top ten hold about 1.6%. Sequenced: naive CD8+ T cells from PBMCs. The origin of the receptors is a man younger than 35 in good health. Some clones in this sample may be carry-over from other donors' samples. CDR3s include the opening cysteine and the closing phenylalanine or tryptophan. Each record gives: clone size, J gene, D gene, V gene, CDR3 protein, CDR3 DNA. D genes are given only for firm matches. Only some rows state a clone size, as once, few, many or a class for expanded clones.

>-|TRBJ2-7|TRBD1|TRBV28
CASGSQGEAYEQYF
TGTGCCAGCGGCTCCCAGGGGGAAGCTTACGAGCAGTACTTC
>-|TRBJ2-7|-|TRBV5-6
CASSQGPTQFYEQYF
TGTGCCAGCAGCCAAGGACCGACCCAATTCTACGAGCAGTACTTC
>-|TRBJ1-5|-|TRBV30
CAWSVGGHQPQHF
TGTGCCTGGAGTGTGGGGGGCCATCAGCCCCAGCATTTT
>-|TRBJ2-7|-|TRBV12-2
CASRLVVTFRTGKPPYEQYF
TGTGCAAGTCGCTTAGTGGTAACGTTCCGGACAGGAAAACCCCCCTACGAGCAGTACTTC
>-|TRBJ2-2|-|TRBV6-4
CASSYTDSTGELFF
TGTGCCAGCAGTTATACAGACAGCACCGGGGAGCTGTTTTTT
>-|TRBJ2-1|-|TRBV27
CASSPQQTYNEQFF
TGTGCCAGCAGTCCCCAACAGACTTACAATGAGCAGTTCTTC
>-|TRBJ1-1|-|TRBV11-2
CASSLGLVSGAFF
TGTGCCAGCAGCTTAGGTTTAGTAAGTGGAGCTTTCTTT
>-|TRBJ2-3|TRBD2|TRBV7-2
CASSPRTSGIGTDTQYF
TGTGCCAGCAGCCCCAGGACTAGCGGGATCGGCACAGATACGCAGTATTTT
>-|TRBJ1-5|TRBD1|TRBV27
CASSSQGVQSQHF
TGTGCCAGCAGTAGTCAGGGGGTTCAGTCCCAGCATTTT
>once|TRBJ2-7|-|TRBV7-2
CASNLGSHEQYF
TGTGCCAGCAACTTGGGCAGCCACGAGCAGTACTTC
>-|TRBJ1-2|-|TRBV11-2
CASSPGGRSRGYTF
TGTGCCAGCAGCCCTGGGGGGAGATCAAGGGGCTACACCTTC
>-|TRBJ2-7|-|TRBV4-3
CASSQEVQGGHYEQYF
TGCGCCAGCAGCCAAGAGGTGCAGGGGGGTCATTACGAGCAGTACTTC
>-|TRBJ2-7|TRBD1|TRBV7-9
CASSTPTGTGDEQYF
TGTGCCAGCAGCACCCCCACCGGGACAGGGGACGAGCAGTACTTC
>once|TRBJ1-1|-|TRBV5-5
CASSFTDKYTEAFF
TGTGCCAGCAGCTTTACGGACAAGTACACTGAAGCTTTCTTT
>-|TRBJ2-3|-|TRBV28
CASSLSGFGTDTQYF
TGTGCCAGCAGTTTATCGGGATTCGGCACAGATACGCAGTATTTT
>-|TRBJ1-5|-|TRBV9
CASSAPGRVNQPQHF
TGTGCCAGCAGCGCCCCCGGCCGGGTCAATCAGCCCCAGCATTTT
>-|TRBJ2-1|TRBD2|TRBV5-1
CASSFTSGNYNEQFF
TGCGCCAGCAGCTTTACTAGCGGGAACTACAATGAGCAGTTCTTC
>-|TRBJ1-3|TRBD1|TRBV27
CASRSARTGAGNTIYF
TGTGCCAGCAGATCAGCCCGGACAGGGGCTGGAAACACCATATATTTT
>-|TRBJ1-2|TRBD1|TRBV5-6
CASSLKGGGYGYTF
TGTGCCAGCAGCTTGAAAGGGGGCGGCTATGGCTACACCTTC
>-|TRBJ1-5|-|TRBV4-1
CASSRDRWDQPQHF
TGCGCCAGCAGCCGAGACCGGTGGGATCAGCCCCAGCATTTT
>-|TRBJ2-1|TRBD2|TRBV7-9
CASSLAIAGAYNEQFF
TGTGCCAGCAGCTTAGCGATAGCGGGAGCGTACAATGAGCAGTTCTTC
>-|TRBJ2-1|-|TRBV29-1
CSVLDREGLSYNEQFF
TGCAGCGTTCTCGACAGGGAGGGTCTCTCCTACAATGAGCAGTTCTTC
>-|TRBJ2-7|-|TRBV10-3
CAISESSGLSYEQYF
TGTGCCATCAGTGAGTCGAGCGGCCTCTCCTACGAGCAGTACTTC
>once|TRBJ2-7|-|TRBV2
CASSPMKVSWDSYEQYF
TGTGCCAGCAGTCCCATGAAAGTGAGTTGGGACTCCTACGAGCAGTACTTC
>-|TRBJ2-7|-|TRBV13
CASSLRDRGYEQYF
TGTGCCAGCAGCCTCCGGGACCGAGGCTACGAGCAGTACTTC
>-|TRBJ2-5|TRBD2|TRBV5-4
CASSLGTSPTQYF
TGTGCCAGCAGCCTAGGGACTAGTCCGACCCAGTACTTC
>-|TRBJ2-5|-|TRBV4-1
CASSRGAGEATQYF
TGCGCCAGCAGCCGGGGGGCGGGAGAGGCGACCCAGTACTTC